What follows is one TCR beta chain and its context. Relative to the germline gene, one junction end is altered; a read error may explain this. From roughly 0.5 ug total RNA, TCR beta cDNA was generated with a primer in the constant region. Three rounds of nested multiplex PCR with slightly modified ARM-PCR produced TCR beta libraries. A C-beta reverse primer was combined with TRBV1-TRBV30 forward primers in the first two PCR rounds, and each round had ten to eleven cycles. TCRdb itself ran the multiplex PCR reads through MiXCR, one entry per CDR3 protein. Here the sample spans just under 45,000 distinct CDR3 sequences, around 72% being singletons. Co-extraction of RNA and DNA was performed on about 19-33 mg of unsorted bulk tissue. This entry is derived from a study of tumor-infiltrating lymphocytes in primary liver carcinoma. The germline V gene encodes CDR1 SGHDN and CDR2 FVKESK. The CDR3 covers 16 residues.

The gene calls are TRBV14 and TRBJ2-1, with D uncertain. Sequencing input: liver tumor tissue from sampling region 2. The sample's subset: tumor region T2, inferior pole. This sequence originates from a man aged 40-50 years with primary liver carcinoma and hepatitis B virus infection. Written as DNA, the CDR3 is TGTGCTAGCAGTGCCGTAGCAGGATGGGCAAACAATGAGCAGTTCTTC. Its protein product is CASSAVAGWANNEQFF.